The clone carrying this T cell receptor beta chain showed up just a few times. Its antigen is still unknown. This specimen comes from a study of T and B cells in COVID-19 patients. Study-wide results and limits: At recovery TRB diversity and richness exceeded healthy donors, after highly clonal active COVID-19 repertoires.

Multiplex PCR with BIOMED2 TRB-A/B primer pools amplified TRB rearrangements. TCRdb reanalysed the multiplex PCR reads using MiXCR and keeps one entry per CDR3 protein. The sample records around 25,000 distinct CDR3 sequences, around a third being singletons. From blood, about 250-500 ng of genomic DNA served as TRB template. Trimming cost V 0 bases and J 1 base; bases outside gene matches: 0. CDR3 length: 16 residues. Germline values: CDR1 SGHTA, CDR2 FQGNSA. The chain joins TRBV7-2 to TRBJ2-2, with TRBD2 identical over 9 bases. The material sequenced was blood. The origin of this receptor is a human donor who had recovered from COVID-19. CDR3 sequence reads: CASSLASGGNTGELFF. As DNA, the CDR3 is TGTGCCAGCAGCTTAGCTAGCGGGGGGAACACCGGGGAGCTGTTTTTT.